This T cell receptor (beta chain) was identified during a study of blood T cell repertoires in COVID-19. Profiled with immunoSEQ multiplex PCR; TCRdb holds only in-frame clones, not every one. The profile covers 120,000 or so clones, with roughly four fifths appearing a single time and about 18% taken by the ten largest. The CDR3 totals 17 residues. Deletions cut 0 bases from V and 0 bases from J, with 12 bases between. Germline CDR1 is GTSNPN and CDR2 is SVGIG (reference sequence). V gene TRBV30 combines with J gene TRBJ1-6; TRBD1 might be the D (5 bases). This receptor was identified in a man aged 30 to 45 with COVID-19, enrolled during active disease. The sample was peripheral blood. The CDR3 reads CAWSVRQSSSYNSPLHF. CDR3 nucleotide sequence: TGTGCCTGGAGTGTTAGACAGTCGAGCTCCTATAATTCACCCCTCCACTTT.